Described below is a single T cell receptor beta chain sequence and its context. The sample comes from a study of blood T cell repertoires in COVID-19. Study background: The United States, Italy and Spain were the sources of the acute and convalescent COVID-19 samples. PBMCs, B-cell-depleted T cells, or T cells were the source of the cDNA or gDNA that made up the material.

Germline V gives CDR1 LGHNA, CDR2 YNFKEQ. The CDR3 is 15 residues long. V dropped 1 base and J dropped 2; count of bases not matched to a gene: 5. The authors' processing: Cell counts per sample came from amplifying reference gene primers. Some clones are missing from TCRdb's copy, which holds only in-frame ones; the method was immunoSEQ multiplex PCR. The V and J calls and clone size were taken over from that table, and D and trimming were inferred from the DNA. The table lists some 53,000 clones, approximately 90% of them singletons. Sequencing used peripheral blood. This receptor was obtained from a man in his 70s with acute or convalescent COVID-19. V gene TRBV4-2 combines with J gene TRBJ2-7; TRBD1 matches 7 bases. CDR3 bases: TGTGCCAGCAGCCAAGCGCAGGGGGTCGCCTACGAGCAGTACGTC. It yields the protein CASSQAQGVAYEQYV.